The 8 T cell receptor beta chains reported below all come from one sample, sequenced in a study of cytomegalovirus exposure and HLA in healthy donors. The PCR contained 60 Vbeta and 13 Jbeta primers. Some clones are missing from TCRdb's copy, which holds only in-frame ones; the method was immunoSEQ multiplex PCR. The repertoire holds some 130,000 clones, with about 76% as singletons. Sequenced: PBMCs. These receptors were obtained from a male donor in good health and CMV-seronegative.

This chain connects TRBV7-3 to TRBJ2-1, with 8 bases matching TRBD2. Germline assignment: CDR1 SGHTA and CDR2 FQGTGA. V trimming: 4 bases; J trimming: 12 bases; junction bases outside the gene matches: 5. The CDR3 loop spans 12 amino acids. CDR3 nucleotide sequence: TGTGCCAGCAGCTCCTCGGGGGGGCCGCAGTTCTTC. It codes for CASSSSGGPQFF. The entire variable domain, with the rest obtained from reference TRBV7-3 and TRBJ2-1, is as follows: GAGVSQTPSNKVTEKGKYVELRCDPISGHTALYWYRQSLGQGPEFLIYFQGTGAADDSGLPNDRFFAVRPEGSVSTLKIQRTERGDSAVYLCASSSSGGPQFFGPGTRLTVL.

The gene calls are TRBV2 and TRBJ2-7; 8 bases are a match to TRBD1. This CDR3 comprises 13 residues. V shed 7 bases and J 6 bases; nucleotides not matched to a gene: 8. Looked up from germline, CDR1 is SNHLY and CDR2 is FYNNEI. CDR3 amino acids: CASTSNTGGEQYF. CDR3 nucleotide sequence: TGTGCCAGCACATCGAACACAGGGGGCGAGCAGTACTTC.

This clone was seen a few times. V gene TRBV10-3 combines with J gene TRBJ1-5, with D possibly being TRBD1 (6 bases). The CDR3 is 13 residues long. V was pared by 4 bases and J by 8 bases, with 12 bases between. Germline loops: CDR1 ENHRY, CDR2 SYGVKD. CDR3 DNA sequence: TGTGCCATCAGTGCGAACTCAGGGGAGCCCCAGCATTTT. Translation gives CAISANSGEPQHF.

This clone turned up a few times. This chain joins TRBV7-8 and TRBJ2-3; 9 positions match TRBD2. Germline trimming cut 3 bases from V and 8 bases from J; bases unmatched to any gene: 12. The germline CDR1 and CDR2 sequences are SGHVS and FQNEAQ. This CDR3 is 16 amino acids long. In nucleotides, the CDR3 is TGTGCCAGCAGCTTGGATAGCGGGGGCGGCGTTTTTACGCAGTATTTT. Translation gives CASSLDSGGGVFTQYF.

The chain joins TRBV29-1 to TRBJ2-3; 7 bases are a match to TRBD1. The CDR3 has 14 amino acids. J gave up 4 bases and V 3 bases, and 7 bases lay outside the gene matches. CDR1 and CDR2 (germline): SQVTM, ANQGSEA. The CDR3 here is CSVDRQGLSDTQYF. The CDR3 coding sequence is TGCAGCGTTGATCGACAGGGTCTGTCAGATACGCAGTATTTT.

The chain combines TRBV7-9 with TRBJ2-7, with 7 bases matching TRBD1. The CDR3 length is 12 residues. V dropped 4 bases and J dropped 4; count of bases not matched to a gene: 1. Germline V gene lookup returns CDR1 SEHNR and CDR2 FQNEAQ (reference sequence). The CDR3 reads CASSSTGYEQYF. The CDR3 coding sequence is TGTGCCAGCAGCTCGACAGGGTACGAGCAGTACTTC.

The V call is TRBV5-1, the J call TRBJ2-3, with TRBD1 matching over 10 bases. CDR1 and CDR2 from the germline V gene are SGHRS and YFSETQ. V gave up 7 bases and J gave up 0 bases; unmatched junction bases: 8. CDR3 size: 16 residues. CDR3 sequence: CASQGTGASSTDTQYF. DNA of the CDR3: TGCGCCAGCCAAGGGACAGGGGCCTCTAGCACAGATACGCAGTATTTT.

The chain employs TRBV7-9 and TRBJ2-7; TRBD1 matches at 7 bases. Per the germline V gene, CDR1 is SEHNR and CDR2 is FQNEAQ (reference sequence). V lost 4 bases to trimming and J lost 4 bases; unmatched junction nucleotides: 10. The CDR3 is 15 residues long. CDR3 nucleotides: TGTGCCAGCAGCTCATACGACAGGGTTGTTTACGAGCAGTACTTC. The encoded protein is CASSSYDRVVYEQYF. The full variable domain, in which reference TRBV7-9 and TRBJ2-7 provide the parts outside the CDR3, is DTGVSQNPRHKITKRGQNVTFRCDPISEHNRLYWYRQTLGQGPEFLTYFQNEAQLEKSRLLSDRFSAERPKGSFSTLEIQRTEQGDSAMYLCASSSYDRVVYEQYFGPGTRLTVT.